This T cell receptor beta chain was retrieved from a study of blood T cell repertoires in COVID-19. Germline V gene data show CDR1 as MNHEY and CDR2 as SVGEGT. CDR3 size: 15 residues. The V segment lost 1 base and the J segment 13 bases; nucleotides outside the gene matches: 10. Original methodology: Amplified reference gene primers provided the basis for estimating nucleated cell counts. Libraries were prepared by immunoSEQ multiplex PCR; TCRdb keeps only in-frame clonotypes and omits some of them. V and J calls and clone size are as listed in that table; D and trimming were resolved from the DNA. The repertoire holds over 130,000 clones, with roughly 84% as singletons.

The gene calls are TRBV6-2 or TRBV6-3 and TRBJ2-1; 10 nucleotides align to TRBD2. The receptor's source is a man aged 50 to 60 in a cohort exposed to, infected with or recovered from COVID-19 (not recorded which). The material sequenced was PBMCs or T cells enriched from blood (not recorded which). DNA of the CDR3: TGTGCCAGCAGTTACTGGGAGCGGGGGGGCCAGTTACAGTTCTTC. Residues: CASSYWERGGQLQFF.